This T cell receptor (beta chain) was recorded in a study of cytomegalovirus exposure and HLA in healthy donors. Across the study: Of all 400 or so donors who were genotyped, roughly 81% belonged to the Caucasian-associated ancestry cluster.

PCR was performed using 60 Vbeta and 13 Jbeta primers. Using immunoSEQ multiplex PCR, the repertoire was profiled, and TCRdb retains in-frame clones only, with some absent. This table has some 130,000 clones, roughly 74% appearing once. Trimming removed 7 bases from V and 7 bases from J; junction bases left unmatched: 14. The V gene's germline CDR1 is LNHDA and CDR2 SQIVND (reference sequence). The CDR3 is made up of 16 amino acids. Study-wide findings and caveats: An Asian-associated ancestry cluster reportedly showed fewer N-insertions than the approximately 600-donor mean in a later analysis. Later, an analysis showed that TCR beta chains associated with HLA were more clonally expanded than others that were equally common. With later analysis, a missense DCLRE1C variant became linked to TCR beta V- and J-gene trimming.

With respect to this clone: Antigen: not known.

This clonotype was obtained from a male donor in good health and CMV-seronegative. The V call is TRBV19, the J call TRBJ1-5, with TRBD1 matching over 9 bases. The source material was PBMCs. CDR3: CASNLYPGQGGQPQHF. Here the CDR3 DNA reads TGTGCCAGTAACCTCTACCCGGGACAGGGCGGACAGCCCCAGCATTTT.